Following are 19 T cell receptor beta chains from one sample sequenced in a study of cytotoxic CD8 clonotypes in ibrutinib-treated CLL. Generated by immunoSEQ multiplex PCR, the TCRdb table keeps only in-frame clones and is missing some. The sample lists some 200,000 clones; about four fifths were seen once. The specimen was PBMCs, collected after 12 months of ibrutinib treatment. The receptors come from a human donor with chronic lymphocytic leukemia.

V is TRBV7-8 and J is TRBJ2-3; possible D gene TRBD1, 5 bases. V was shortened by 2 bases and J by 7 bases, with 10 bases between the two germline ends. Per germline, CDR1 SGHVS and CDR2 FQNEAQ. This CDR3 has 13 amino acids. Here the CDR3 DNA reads TGTGCCAGCAGCTTAACGACAGCAAATACGCAGTATTTT. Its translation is CASSLTTANTQYF.

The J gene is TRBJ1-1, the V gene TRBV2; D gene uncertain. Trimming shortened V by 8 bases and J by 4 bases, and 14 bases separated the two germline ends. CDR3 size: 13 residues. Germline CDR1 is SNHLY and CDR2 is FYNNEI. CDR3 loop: CASGEVGITEAFF. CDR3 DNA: TGTGCCAGCGGCGAGGTGGGGATCACTGAAGCTTTCTTT.

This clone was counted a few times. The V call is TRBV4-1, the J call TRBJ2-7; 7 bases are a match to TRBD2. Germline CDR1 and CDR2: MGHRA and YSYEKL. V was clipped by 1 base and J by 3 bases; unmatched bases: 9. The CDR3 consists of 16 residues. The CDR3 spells CASSQVPSGGLYEQYF. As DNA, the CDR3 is TGCGCCAGCAGCCAAGTCCCCTCGGGGGGTCTCTACGAGCAGTACTTC.

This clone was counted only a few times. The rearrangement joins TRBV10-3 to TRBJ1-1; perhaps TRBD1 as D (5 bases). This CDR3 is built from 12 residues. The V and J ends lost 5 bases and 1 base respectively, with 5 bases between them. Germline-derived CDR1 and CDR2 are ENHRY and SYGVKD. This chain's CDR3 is CAISQGNTEAFF. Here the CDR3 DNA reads TGTGCCATCAGTCAGGGGAACACTGAAGCTTTCTTT.

This chain's CDR3 is CASSLEWGGEDTQYF. For the CDR3, the DNA is TGTGCCAGCAGCTTGGAGTGGGGGGGCGAAGATACGCAGTATTTT. The V and J genes are TRBV5-5 and TRBJ2-3; tentatively, D is TRBD2 (7 bases). This CDR3 region has 15 residues. Trimming left V 0 bases short and J 5 bases short, with 13 bases between. Germline lookup yields CDR1 SGHKS and CDR2 YYEKEE (reference sequence). The entire variable domain, with the rest obtained from reference TRBV5-5 and TRBJ2-3, is as follows: DAGVTQSPTHLIKTRGQQVTLRCSPISGHKSVSWYQQVLGQGPQFIFQYYEKEERGRGNFPDRFSARQFPNYSSELNVNALLLGDSALYLCASSLEWGGEDTQYFGPGTRLTVL.

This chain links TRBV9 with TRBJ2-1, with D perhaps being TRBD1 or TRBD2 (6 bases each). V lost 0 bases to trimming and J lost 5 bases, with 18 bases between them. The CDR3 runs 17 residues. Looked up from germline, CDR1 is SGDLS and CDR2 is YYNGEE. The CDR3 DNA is TGTGCCAGCAGCGTAGGTGTTAGGGGGACTGCGGACAATGAGCAGTTCTTC. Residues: CASSVGVRGTADNEQFF.

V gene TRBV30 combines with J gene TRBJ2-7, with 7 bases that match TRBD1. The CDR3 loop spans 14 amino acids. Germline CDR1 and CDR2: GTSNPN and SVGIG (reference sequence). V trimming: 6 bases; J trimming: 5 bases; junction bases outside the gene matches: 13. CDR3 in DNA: TGTGCCTGCATTGGGACAGCCCGTTACGACGAGCAGTACTTC. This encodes CACIGTARYDEQYF.

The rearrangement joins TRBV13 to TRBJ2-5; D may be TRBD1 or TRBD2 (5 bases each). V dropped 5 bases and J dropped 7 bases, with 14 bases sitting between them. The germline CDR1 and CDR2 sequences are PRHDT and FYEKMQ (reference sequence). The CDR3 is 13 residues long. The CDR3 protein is CASSVTSRGTQYF. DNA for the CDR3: TGTGCCAGCAGCGTAACTAGTAGGGGGACCCAGTACTTC.

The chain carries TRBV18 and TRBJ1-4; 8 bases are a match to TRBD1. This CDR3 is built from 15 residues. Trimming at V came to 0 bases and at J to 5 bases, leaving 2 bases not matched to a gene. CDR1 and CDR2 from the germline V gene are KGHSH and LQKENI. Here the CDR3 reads CASSPPGQDNEKLFF. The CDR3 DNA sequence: TGTGCCAGCTCACCACCGGGACAGGACAATGAAAAACTGTTTTTT.

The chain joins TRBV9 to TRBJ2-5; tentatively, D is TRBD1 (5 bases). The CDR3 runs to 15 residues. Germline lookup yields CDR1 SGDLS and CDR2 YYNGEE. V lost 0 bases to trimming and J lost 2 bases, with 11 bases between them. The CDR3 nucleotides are TGTGCCAGCAGCGTAGTTGGAACAGGTCAAGAGACCCAGTACTTC. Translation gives CASSVVGTGQETQYF.

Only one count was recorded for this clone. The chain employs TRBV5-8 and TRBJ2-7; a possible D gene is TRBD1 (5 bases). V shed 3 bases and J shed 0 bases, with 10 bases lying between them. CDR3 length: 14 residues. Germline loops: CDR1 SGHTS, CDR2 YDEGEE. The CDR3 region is CASSYEGASYEQYF. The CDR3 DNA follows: TGTGCCAGCAGCTACGAAGGGGCCTCCTACGAGCAGTACTTC.

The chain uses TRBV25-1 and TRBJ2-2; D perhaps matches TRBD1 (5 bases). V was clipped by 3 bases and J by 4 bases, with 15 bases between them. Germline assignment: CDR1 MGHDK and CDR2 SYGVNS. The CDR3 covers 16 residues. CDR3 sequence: CASSDPRLGVTGELFF. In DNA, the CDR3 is TGTGCCAGCAGTGACCCCCGTTTAGGGGTCACCGGGGAGCTGTTTTTT.

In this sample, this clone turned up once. Here the CDR3 DNA reads TGCGCCAGCAGTGGGGATATCTACGAGCAGTACTTC. This sequence encodes CASSGDIYEQYF. The chain carries TRBV10-2 and TRBJ2-7; D ambiguous. The V gene's germline CDR1 is WSHSY and CDR2 SAAADI. The CDR3 spans 12 residues. Trimming pared 4 bases from V and 3 bases from J, leaving 7 bases between.

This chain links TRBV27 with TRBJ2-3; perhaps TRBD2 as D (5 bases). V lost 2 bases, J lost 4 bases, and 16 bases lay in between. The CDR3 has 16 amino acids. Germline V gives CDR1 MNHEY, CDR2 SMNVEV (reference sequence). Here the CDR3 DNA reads TGTGCCAGCAGTTTAGAGGGTCTCCCTAGTCCAGATACGCAGTATTTT. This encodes CASSLEGLPSPDTQYF.

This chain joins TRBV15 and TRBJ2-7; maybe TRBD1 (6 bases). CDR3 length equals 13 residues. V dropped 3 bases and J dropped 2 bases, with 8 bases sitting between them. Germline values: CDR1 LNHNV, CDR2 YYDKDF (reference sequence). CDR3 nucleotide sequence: TGTGCCACCAGCAGGTCAGGGGCCTACGAGCAGTACTTC. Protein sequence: CATSRSGAYEQYF.

DNA for the CDR3: TGTGCCAGCAGCCAAGGGGTGACAGGGCGGGACGGCTACACCTTC. It codes for CASSQGVTGRDGYTF. The chain joins TRBV4-2 to TRBJ1-2; 7 bases match TRBD1. V dropped 1 base and J dropped 8; count of bases not matched to a gene: 10. The germline V gene encodes CDR1 LGHNA and CDR2 YNFKEQ. The CDR3 is made up of 15 amino acids.

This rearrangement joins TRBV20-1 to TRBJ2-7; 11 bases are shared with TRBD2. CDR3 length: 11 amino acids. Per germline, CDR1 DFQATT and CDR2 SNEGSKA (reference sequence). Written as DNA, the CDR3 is TGCAGAGCACTAGCGGGAGACGAGCAGTACTTC. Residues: CRALAGDEQYF.

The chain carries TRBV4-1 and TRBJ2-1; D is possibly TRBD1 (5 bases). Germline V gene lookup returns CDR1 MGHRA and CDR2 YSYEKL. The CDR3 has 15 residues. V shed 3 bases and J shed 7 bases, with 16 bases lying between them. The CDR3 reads CASSQKSSTVNEQFF. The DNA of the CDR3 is TGCGCCAGCAGCCAGAAAAGCTCGACAGTGAATGAGCAGTTCTTC.

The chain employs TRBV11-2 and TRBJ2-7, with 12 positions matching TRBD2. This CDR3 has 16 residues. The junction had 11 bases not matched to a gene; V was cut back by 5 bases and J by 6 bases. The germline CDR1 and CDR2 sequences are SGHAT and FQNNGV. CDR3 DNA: TGTGCCAGCAGCCCCCCTGCGACTAGCGGGAGAGGCGAGCAGTACTTC. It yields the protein CASSPPATSGRGEQYF. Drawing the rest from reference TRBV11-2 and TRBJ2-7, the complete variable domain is EAGVAQSPRYKIIEKRQSVAFWCNPISGHATLYWYQQILGQGPKLLIQFQNNGVVDDSQLPKDRFSAERLKGVDSTLKIQPAKLEDSAVYLCASSPPATSGRGEQYFGPGTRLTVT.